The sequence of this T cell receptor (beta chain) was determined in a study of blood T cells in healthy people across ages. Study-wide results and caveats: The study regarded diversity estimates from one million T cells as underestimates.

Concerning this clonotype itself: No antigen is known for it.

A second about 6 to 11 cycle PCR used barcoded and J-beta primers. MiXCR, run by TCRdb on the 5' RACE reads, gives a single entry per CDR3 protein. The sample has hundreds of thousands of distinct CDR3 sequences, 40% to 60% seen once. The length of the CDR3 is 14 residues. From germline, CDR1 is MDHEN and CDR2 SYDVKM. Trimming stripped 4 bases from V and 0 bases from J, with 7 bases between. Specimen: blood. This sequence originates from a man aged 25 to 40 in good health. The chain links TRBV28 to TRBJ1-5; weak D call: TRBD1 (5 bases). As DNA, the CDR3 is TGTGCCAGCAGTTGGGACCGTAGCAATCAGCCCCAGCATTTT. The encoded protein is CASSWDRSNQPQHF.